This T cell receptor (beta chain) was sequenced during a study of T-cell reconstitution after alpha-beta-depleted transplantation in children. This clonotype was counted a few times. Unique molecular identifiers were incorporated into the prepared TCRbeta library. TCRdb analysed the PCR reads with MiXCR anew, one entry per CDR3 protein. Altogether approximately 420,000 distinct CDR3 sequences are present, approximately 11% being singletons, with the ten largest covering roughly 6%. The sequencing here drew on PBMCs from the stem cell graft donor, taken from the stem cell graft. The receptor was isolated from a human donor who donated a stem cell graft to a child with acute myeloid leukemia.

CDR3 nucleotide sequence: TGCGCCAGCAGCCAACCCGGCAAAGAGCAGTTCTTC. Amino acid sequence: CASSQPGKEQFF. V gene TRBV4-1 combines with J gene TRBJ2-1; D gene unclear. V was cut by 2 bases and J by 10 bases, with 9 bases left in between. Germline CDR1 is MGHRA and CDR2 is YSYEKL. This CDR3 spans 12 amino acids.